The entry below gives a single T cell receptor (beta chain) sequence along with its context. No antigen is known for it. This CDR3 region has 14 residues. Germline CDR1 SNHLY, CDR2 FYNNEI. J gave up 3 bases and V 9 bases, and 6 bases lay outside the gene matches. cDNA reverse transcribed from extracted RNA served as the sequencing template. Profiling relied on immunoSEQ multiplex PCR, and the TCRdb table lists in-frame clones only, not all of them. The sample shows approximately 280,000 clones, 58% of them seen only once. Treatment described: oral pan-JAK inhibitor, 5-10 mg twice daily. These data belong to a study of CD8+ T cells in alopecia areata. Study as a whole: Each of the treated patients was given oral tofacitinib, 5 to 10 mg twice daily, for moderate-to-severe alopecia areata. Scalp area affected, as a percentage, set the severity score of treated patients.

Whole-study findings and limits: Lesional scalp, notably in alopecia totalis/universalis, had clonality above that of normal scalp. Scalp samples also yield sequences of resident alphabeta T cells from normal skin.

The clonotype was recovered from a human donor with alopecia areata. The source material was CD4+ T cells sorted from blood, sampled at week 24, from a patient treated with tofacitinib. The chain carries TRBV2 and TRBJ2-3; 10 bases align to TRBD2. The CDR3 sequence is CARGVTSGTDTQYF. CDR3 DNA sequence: TGTGCCAGAGGGGTGACTAGCGGGACAGATACGCAGTATTTT. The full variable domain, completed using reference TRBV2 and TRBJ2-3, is EPEVTQTPSHQVTQMGQEVILRCVPISNHLYFYWYRQILGQKVEFLVSFYNNEISEKSEIFDDQFSVERPDGSNFTLKIRSTKLEDSAMYFCARGVTSGTDTQYFGPGTRLTVL.